This is a list of T cell receptor beta chains from one sample in a study of blood T cells in healthy people across ages. MiXCR, run by TCRdb on the 5' RACE reads, gives a single entry per CDR3 protein. The table has some 790,000 distinct CDR3 sequences, roughly 26% seen once. The sample was blood. These receptors all stem from a woman over 75 in good health. The CDR3 runs from the conserved cysteine through the conserved F or W. A D gene is named only where the DNA matches it firmly. Rows may omit the clone size; those that give it use once, few, many or a size class.

15	TRBJ1-1	NA	TRBV10-3	few	CAISHSQGMNTEAFF	TGTGCCATTTCCCACAGTCAGGGGATGAACACTGAAGCTTTCTTT
15	TRBJ2-2	NA	TRBV4-2	once	CASSQETGHTGELFF	TGTGCCAGCAGCCAAGAAACAGGCCACACCGGGGAGTTGTTTTTT
12	TRBJ2-1	NA	TRBV7-8	NA	CASGPRAYEQFF	TGTGCCTCCGGGCCACGAGCCTACGAGCAGTTCTTC
11	TRBJ2-5	NA	TRBV25-1	many	CASSSASAQYF	TGTGCCAGCAGTTCGGCCTCCGCCCAGTACTTC
16	TRBJ2-1	NA	TRBV20-1	many	CSAREPAGTFHNEQFF	TGCAGTGCTAGAGAACCCGCCGGGACTTTTCACAATGAGCAGTTCTTC
15	TRBJ1-4	NA	TRBV2	few	CASSDPTSTNEKLFF	TGTGCCAGCAGTGACCCGACATCAACTAATGAAAAACTGTTTTTT
13	TRBJ1-1	NA	TRBV12-3/TRBV12-4	few	CASSLDVAAEAFF	TGTGCCAGCAGTTTGGACGTGGCGGCTGAAGCTTTCTTT
14	TRBJ1-1	NA	TRBV20-1	many	CSARDGLLGTEAFF	TGCAGTGCTAGAGATGGCCTATTGGGCACTGAAGCTTTCTTT
15	TRBJ2-1	NA	TRBV2	few	CASRGGGPLGNEQFF	TGTGCCAGCAGGGGCGGGGGCCCCCTAGGCAATGAGCAGTTCTTC
15	TRBJ1-1	TRBD1	TRBV5-6	NA	CASRQTGGLNTEAFF	TGTGCCAGCAGACAGACAGGGGGCTTGAACACTGAAGCTTTCTTT
16	TRBJ2-1	TRBD1	TRBV20-1	many	CSGNRGIVGGYNEQFF	TGCAGTGGCAACAGGGGGATAGTTGGGGGCTACAATGAGCAGTTCTTC
14	TRBJ1-4	NA	TRBV5-1	many	CASSFGGSNEKLFF	TGCGCCAGCAGCTTCGGCGGCAGTAATGAAAAACTGTTTTTT
15	TRBJ1-2	NA	TRBV7-8	once	CASGPYPDGFYGYTF	TGTGCCAGCGGCCCATATCCGGACGGTTTCTATGGCTACACCTTC
13	TRBJ2-7	NA	TRBV30	NA	CAWSATGDYEQYF	TGTGCCTGGAGTGCGACTGGAGACTACGAGCAGTACTTC
14	TRBJ1-2	NA	TRBV6-2/TRBV6-3	many	CASSYSERTYGYTF	TGTGCCAGCAGTTACTCGGAACGGACCTATGGCTACACCTTC
13	TRBJ2-1	TRBD1	TRBV2	few	CASRDRRYNEQFF	TGTGCCAGCCGGGACAGGCGTTACAATGAGCAGTTCTTC
15	TRBJ2-5	TRBD2	TRBV7-9	many	CASSLGRGGDETQYF	TGTGCCAGCAGCTTAGGACGGGGGGGCGATGAGACCCAGTACTTC
15	TRBJ1-3	NA	TRBV7-2	few	CASSLAGSSGNTIYF	TGTGCCAGCAGCTTAGCCGGTAGCTCTGGAAACACCATATATTTT
20	TRBJ2-7	NA	TRBV10-2	few	CASSERSGYPGPSSYNEQYF	TGCGCCAGCAGTGAGAGGTCGGGCTACCCCGGCCCCAGCTCCTACAATGAGCAGTACTTC
12	TRBJ2-1	NA	TRBV7-2	many	CASSLVGDEQFF	TGTGCCAGCAGCTTAGTGGGGGATGAGCAGTTCTTC
15	TRBJ1-2	TRBD1	TRBV6-5	many	CASSSGQVGNYGYTF	TGTGCCAGCAGTTCCGGACAGGTGGGCAACTATGGCTACACCTTC
14	TRBJ1-1	NA	TRBV12-3/TRBV12-4	few	CASSSLGANTEAFF	TGTGCCAGCAGTTCCCTCGGGGCGAACACTGAAGCTTTCTTT
14	TRBJ1-1	NA	TRBV6-2/TRBV6-3	few	CASSYSLGNTEAFF	TGTGCCAGCAGTTACTCTCTGGGAAACACTGAAGCTTTCTTT
15	TRBJ1-6	TRBD1	TRBV12-3/TRBV12-4	many	CASSSRTGGGSPLHF	TGTGCCAGCAGTAGCCGGACAGGGGGGGGTTCACCCCTCCACTTT
15	TRBJ2-1	NA	TRBV28	NA	CASRTGRDTYNEQFF	TGTGCCAGCAGGACAGGGAGGGACACTTACAATGAGCAGTTCTTC
17	TRBJ1-2	NA	TRBV12-3/TRBV12-4	few	CASRVSGLYGANYGCTF	TGTGCCAGCAGGGTATCGGGGCTTTATGGGGCTAACTATGGCTGCACCTTC
13	TRBJ1-2	TRBD1	TRBV3-1	many	CASSQQGAYGYTF	TGTGCCAGCAGCCAACAGGGGGCCTATGGCTACACCTTC
16	TRBJ1-3	TRBD1	TRBV7-2	NA	CASSYGQGYSGNTIYF	TGTGCCAGCAGCTACGGACAGGGCTACTCTGGAAACACCATATATTTT
17	TRBJ1-1	TRBD1	TRBV18	NA	CASSPRESRGRRTEAFF	TGTGCCAGCTCACCCAGGGAGAGCAGGGGGCGGCGGACTGAAGCTTTCTTT
15	TRBJ2-5	NA	TRBV3-1	many	CASSQGQANQETQYF	TGTGCCAGCAGCCAGGGTCAAGCCAACCAAGAGACCCAGTACTTC
14	TRBJ2-7	NA	TRBV7-2	NA	CASSFLRQPYEQYF	TGTGCCAGCAGCTTCCTTCGACAGCCGTACGAGCAGTACTTC
16	TRBJ2-3	NA	TRBV7-7	many	CASSLVVGASTDTQYF	TGTGCCAGCAGCTTAGTTGTGGGGGCTAGCACAGATACGCAGTATTTT
18	TRBJ1-6	NA	TRBV28	NA	CASSAGYGGESYNSPLHF	TGTGCCAGCAGCGCTGGTTACGGCGGGGAGAGCTATAATTCACCCCTCCACTTT
15	TRBJ1-4	NA	TRBV2	few	CASSDSGVVDEKLFF	TGTGCCAGCAGTGACTCGGGGGTGGTGGATGAAAAACTGTTTTTT